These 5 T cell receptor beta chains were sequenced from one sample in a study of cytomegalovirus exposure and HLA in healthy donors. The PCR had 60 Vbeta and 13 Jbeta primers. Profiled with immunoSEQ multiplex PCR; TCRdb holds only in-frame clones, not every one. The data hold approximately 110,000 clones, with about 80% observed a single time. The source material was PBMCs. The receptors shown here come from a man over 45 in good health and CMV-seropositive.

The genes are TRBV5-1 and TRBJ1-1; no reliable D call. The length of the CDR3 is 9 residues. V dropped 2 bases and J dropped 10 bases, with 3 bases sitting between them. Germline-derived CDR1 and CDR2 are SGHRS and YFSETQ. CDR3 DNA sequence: TGCGCCAGCAGCTTCAGAGCTTTCTTT. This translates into CASSFRAFF.

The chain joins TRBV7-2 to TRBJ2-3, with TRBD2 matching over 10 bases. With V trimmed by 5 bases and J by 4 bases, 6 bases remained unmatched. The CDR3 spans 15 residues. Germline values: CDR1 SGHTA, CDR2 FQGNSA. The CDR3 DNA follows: TGTGCCAGCAGCCCCCCGCTAGCGGGGGCAGATACGCAGTATTTT. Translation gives CASSPPLAGADTQYF.

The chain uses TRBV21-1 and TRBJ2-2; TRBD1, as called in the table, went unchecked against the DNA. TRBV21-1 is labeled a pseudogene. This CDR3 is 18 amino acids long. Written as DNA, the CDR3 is TGTGCCAGCAGCAAAGGTGGGGACAGGGGGCCTAACACCGGGGAGCTGTTTTTT. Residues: CASSKGGDRGPNTGELFF.

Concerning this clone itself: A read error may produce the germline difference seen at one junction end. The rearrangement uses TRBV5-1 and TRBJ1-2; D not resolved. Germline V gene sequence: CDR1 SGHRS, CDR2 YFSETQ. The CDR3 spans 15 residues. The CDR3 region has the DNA TGCGCCGGCAGATCCATGCCGGGATCCAAGGGTGGCTACACCTTC. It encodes CAGRSMPGSKGGYTF.

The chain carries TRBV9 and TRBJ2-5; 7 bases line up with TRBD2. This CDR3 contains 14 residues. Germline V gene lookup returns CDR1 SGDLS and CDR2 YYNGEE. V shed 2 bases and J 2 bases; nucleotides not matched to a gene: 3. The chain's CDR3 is CASSVGGGQETQYF. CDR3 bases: TGTGCCAGCAGCGTGGGCGGGGGACAAGAGACCCAGTACTTC. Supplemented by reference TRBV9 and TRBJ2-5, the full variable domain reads DSGVTQTPKHLITATGQRVTLRCSPRSGDLSVYWYQQSLDQGLQFLIQYYNGEERAKGNILERFSAQQFPDLHSELNLSSLELGDSALYFCASSVGGGQETQYFGPGTRLLVL.